This TCR beta chain appears in the sequencing data of a study of blood T cell repertoires in COVID-19. As for the study in general: Acute and convalescent COVID-19 specimens originated in the United States, Italy and Spain. From T cells, B-cell-depleted T cells, or PBMCs came the material, which was cDNA or gDNA.

As processed by the authors: The authors estimated nucleated cell counts from reference gene primer amplification. TCRdb's table, derived via immunoSEQ multiplex PCR, lists solely in-frame clones and lacks some. V, J and clone size were drawn from that table, and D and trimming were deduced from the DNA. Of about 15,000 clones in the sample, about nine tenths were seen once. Material: peripheral blood. The clonotype comes from a human donor in a cohort sampled during active COVID-19.

The CDR3 loop reads CASSEGPGQGGYGYTF. The DNA of the CDR3 is TGTGCCAGCAGCGAGGGACCGGGACAGGGAGGCTATGGCTACACCTTC. The V and J genes are TRBV9 and TRBJ1-2; 9 bases are a match to TRBD1. The CDR3 consists of 16 residues. Losses at the gene ends were 3 bases for V and 4 bases for J; bases not matched to a gene: 10. Germline CDR1 and CDR2: SGDLS and YYNGEE.